Described below is a single T cell receptor (beta chain) sequence and its context. The PCR made use of 60 Vbeta and 13 Jbeta primers. Clones were sequenced by immunoSEQ multiplex PCR, and TCRdb holds only the in-frame ones, with some missing. The data show around 97,000 clones, 70% to 75% seen once. These data belong to a study of cytomegalovirus exposure and HLA in healthy donors. CDR3 length: 13 residues. Germline V gives CDR1 SGHRS, CDR2 YFSETQ. Germline trimming cut 4 bases from V and 5 bases from J; bases unmatched to any gene: 2. This receptor was obtained from a man in his forties in good health and CMV-seronegative. Sequencing was carried out using PBMCs. This chain uses TRBV5-1 with TRBJ2-1; 8 nucleotides match TRBD2. CDR3 coding DNA: TGCGCCAGCAGCCTGACTAGCGACAATGAGCAGTTCTTC. Its protein product is CASSLTSDNEQFF.